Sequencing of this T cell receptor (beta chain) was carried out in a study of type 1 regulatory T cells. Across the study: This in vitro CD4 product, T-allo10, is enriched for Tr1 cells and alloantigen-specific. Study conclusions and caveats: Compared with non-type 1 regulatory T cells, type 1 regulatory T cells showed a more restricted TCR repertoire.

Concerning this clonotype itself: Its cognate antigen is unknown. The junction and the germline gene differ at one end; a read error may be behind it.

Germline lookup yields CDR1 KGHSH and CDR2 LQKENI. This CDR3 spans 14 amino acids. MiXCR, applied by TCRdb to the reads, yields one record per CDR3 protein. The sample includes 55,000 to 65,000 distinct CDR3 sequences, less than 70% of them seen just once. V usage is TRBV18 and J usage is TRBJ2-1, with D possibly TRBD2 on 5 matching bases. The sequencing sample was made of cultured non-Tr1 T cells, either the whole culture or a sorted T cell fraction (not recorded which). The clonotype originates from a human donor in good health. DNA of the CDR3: TGTGCCAGCTCACCCCGGGATTACTACAATGAACAGTTCTTC. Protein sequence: CASSPRDYYNEQFF.